This T cell receptor (beta chain) was captured in a study of T cells in Graves' hyperthyroidism and ophthalmopathy. Findings and caveats of the study: Most clonotypes expanded in thyroid above 0.001 were likewise present in blood.

The CDR3 length is 16 residues. CDR1 and CDR2 (germline): LNHNV, YYDKDF (reference sequence). V trimming: 8 bases; J trimming: 4 bases; junction bases outside the gene matches: 15. This clonotype occurred many times. No antigen is known for it. RNA transcripts were the template for amplifying TCR beta CDR3 regions. The HTBI primer set drove a first-round RT-PCR of the TCR CDR3. TCRdb itself ran the multiplex PCR reads through MiXCR, one entry per CDR3 protein. Of 450,000 to 700,000 distinct CDR3 sequences in the sample, under 60% were seen once. Reasons for excluding patients were uncontrolled infection, other autoimmune disease, pregnancy or lactation.

This clonotype was obtained from an adult woman with Graves' disease, either hyperthyroidism or ophthalmopathy (not recorded which). The sample taken for sequencing was peripheral blood or thyroid tissue (not recorded which). This sequence joins TRBV15 and TRBJ1-1, with 8 bases matching TRBD1. CDR3 bases: TGTGCCACCGTCAAAACCGGGACAGGAGACATCACTGAAGCTTTCTTT. Amino acids: CATVKTGTGDITEAFF.